A single sample gave rise to the 22 T cell receptor beta chains below, sequenced in a study of cytomegalovirus exposure and HLA in healthy donors. 60 Vbeta and 13 Jbeta primers were used in PCR. Produced via immunoSEQ multiplex PCR; TCRdb's table is partial and in-frame only. The sample features more than 45,000 clones, with more than 2% in its top ten. Sequenced input: PBMCs. These receptor sequences come from a woman aged 40 to 49 in good health and CMV-seronegative.

V is TRBV28 and J is TRBJ2-7, with D perhaps TRBD1 (6 bases). V lost 10 bases and J 0 bases, leaving 19 bases between the germline ends. CDR1 MDHEN and CDR2 SYDVKM come from the germline V gene. This CDR3 has 15 amino acids. The CDR3 bases are TGTGCCACCTCGACGACAGGCCGGTCCTCCTACGAGCAGTACTTC. Amino acid sequence: CATSTTGRSSYEQYF.

This sequence joins TRBV19 and TRBJ2-2; 10 bases align to TRBD2. The CDR3 totals 16 residues. From germline, CDR1 is LNHDA and CDR2 SQIVND (reference sequence). V lost 5 bases and J lost 3; bases outside the gene matches: 6. The CDR3 DNA sequence: TGTGCCAGTAGTTCAACTAGCGGGACCGACACCGGGGAGCTGTTTTTT. Translating gives CASSSTSGTDTGELFF.

The rearrangement links TRBV7-9 to TRBJ2-7; possible D gene TRBD2, 5 bases. This CDR3 contains 13 residues. Germline V CDR1 and CDR2: SEHNR, FQNEAQ (reference sequence). Trimming removed 3 bases from V and 3 bases from J, with 9 bases in between. The CDR3 loop is CASSFGRDYEQYF. The CDR3 coding sequence is TGTGCCAGCAGCTTTGGACGGGACTACGAGCAGTACTTC.

V and J are TRBV28 and TRBJ1-6; TRBD1 is a possible D gene (6 bases). This CDR3 has 15 residues. The V end lost 5 bases, the J end lost 6 bases, and 14 bases lay between the germline ends. Germline V gene data show CDR1 as MDHEN and CDR2 as SYDVKM. The CDR3 nucleotides read TGTGCCAGCAGTACACAGGGAAATTCTAATTCACCCCTCCACTTT. This translates into CASSTQGNSNSPLHF.

The gene calls are TRBV6-1 and TRBJ1-4; tentative D call: TRBD1 (5 bases). Germline CDR1 MNHNS, CDR2 SASEGT. V was pared by 0 bases and J by 4 bases, with 12 bases between. The CDR3 contains 16 residues. CDR3 loop: CASSEAVGASNEKLFF. DNA for the CDR3: TGTGCCAGCAGTGAAGCGGTAGGGGCCAGTAATGAAAAACTGTTTTTT.

The chain is built from TRBV10-3 and TRBJ2-7, with TRBD2 identical over 9 bases. Germline V gene data show CDR1 as ENHRY and CDR2 as SYGVKD. Germline trimming cut 4 bases from V and 0 bases from J; bases unmatched to any gene: 4. The CDR3 totals 15 residues. The CDR3 spells CAISGGGANSYEQYF. Written as DNA, the CDR3 is TGTGCCATCAGTGGCGGGGGGGCCAACTCCTACGAGCAGTACTTC.

The genes are TRBV6-6 and TRBJ2-7; 8 bases fit TRBD2. Germline V lookup: CDR1 MNHNY, CDR2 SVGAGI (reference sequence). V lost 10 bases, J lost 2 bases, and 4 bases stayed unmatched. This CDR3 region has 12 residues. CDR3 nucleotides: TGTGCCACCGGGAGGGGGACCTACGAGCAGTACTTC. Its protein product is CATGRGTYEQYF.

The V call is TRBV30, the J call TRBJ2-3; no firm D call. Trimming removed 5 bases from V and 6 bases from J, with 9 bases in between. Per germline, CDR1 GTSNPN and CDR2 SVGIG (reference sequence). This CDR3 contains 11 residues. The CDR3 is CAWARADTQYF. The CDR3 bases are TGTGCCTGGGCCCGTGCGGATACGCAGTATTTT.

The chain employs TRBV27 and TRBJ2-1, with D possibly TRBD2 on 5 matching bases. Germline V gene lookup returns CDR1 MNHEY and CDR2 SMNVEV (reference sequence). The CDR3 consists of 15 residues. The V end lost 0 bases, the J end lost 2 bases, and 8 bases lay between the germline ends. The DNA for the CDR3 is TGTGCCAGCAGTTTATCGGGGAGTCCCTACAATGAGCAGTTCTTC. Translation gives CASSLSGSPYNEQFF.

CDR3 DNA sequence: TGCGCCAGCAGCCAGAGGGACACAGATACGCAGTATTTT. It codes for CASSQRDTDTQYF. The gene calls are TRBV4-1 and TRBJ2-3; D is perhaps TRBD2 (5 bases). Germline assignment: CDR1 MGHRA and CDR2 YSYEKL. V lost 3 bases and J lost 2, with 6 bases in between. The CDR3 is 13 residues long.

This chain links TRBV4-1 with TRBJ2-4, with 7 nucleotides matching TRBD2. The CDR3 totals 17 residues. Germline CDR1 reads MGHRA; CDR2 reads YSYEKL. The junction had 14 bases not matched to a gene; V was cut back by 1 base and J by 8 bases. The CDR3 DNA sequence: TGCGCCAGCAGCCAAGGGACTAGTCCGGGCCAAAGCGACATTCAGTACTTC. It encodes CASSQGTSPGQSDIQYF.

V gene TRBV10-1 combines with J gene TRBJ1-3, with 7 bases identical to TRBD1. This CDR3 has 18 amino acids. V dropped 3 bases and J dropped 1; count of bases not matched to a gene: 12. Germline V gene lookup returns CDR1 WNHNN and CDR2 SYGVQD (reference sequence). CDR3 coding DNA: TGCGCCAGCAGTGACCCACATAACACAGGGGATTCTGGAAACACCATATATTTT. Translation: CASSDPHNTGDSGNTIYF.

The chain employs TRBV19 and TRBJ2-3; D is unclear. Germline lookup yields CDR1 LNHDA and CDR2 SQIVND (reference sequence). V was clipped by 6 bases and J by 0 bases, with 4 bases between them. The CDR3 spans 12 residues. CDR3 protein: CASRESTDTQYF. In DNA, the CDR3 is TGTGCCAGTAGGGAGAGCACAGATACGCAGTATTTT. Drawing the rest from reference TRBV19 and TRBJ2-3, the complete variable domain is DGGITQSPKYLFRKEGQNVTLSCEQNLNHDAMYWYRQDPGQGLRLIYYSQIVNDFQKGDIAEGYSVSREKKESFPLTVTSAQKNPTAFYLCASRESTDTQYFGPGTRLTVL.

The chain uses TRBV6-6 and TRBJ1-2; 7 bases fit TRBD1. The ends lost 6 bases at V and 5 bases at J; junction bases unmatched: 9. This CDR3 has 14 residues. From germline, CDR1 is MNHNY and CDR2 SVGAGI (reference sequence). The CDR3, as DNA: TGTGCCAGCAGCCGAGGGGGACAGATTTATGGCTACACCTTC. This encodes CASSRGGQIYGYTF.

The V gene is TRBV28, the J gene TRBJ2-7, with a tentative D call TRBD2 (5 bases). V lost 2 bases and J 3 bases, leaving 8 bases between the germline ends. Germline V gives CDR1 MDHEN, CDR2 SYDVKM. The CDR3 runs 13 residues. The CDR3 here is CASSLTGYYEQYF. The CDR3 DNA is TGTGCCAGCAGTTTAACGGGGTACTACGAGCAGTACTTC.

The chain uses TRBV18 and TRBJ1-5; 11 bases map to TRBD1. Germline loops: CDR1 KGHSH, CDR2 LQKENI. This CDR3 contains 16 residues. With V trimmed by 6 bases and J by 5 bases, 9 bases remained unmatched. CDR3 amino acids: CASSSGTGGRDQPQHF. The CDR3 DNA reads TGTGCCAGCTCGTCCGGGACAGGGGGGCGAGATCAGCCCCAGCATTTT.

V and J are TRBV5-1 and TRBJ1-1, with D possibly TRBD1 on 6 matching bases. Germline CDR1 is SGHRS and CDR2 is YFSETQ. The CDR3 covers 13 residues. V was shortened by 4 bases and J by 6 bases, with 13 bases between the two germline ends. CDR3 sequence reads: CASSPGTSPEAFF. CDR3 DNA sequence: TGCGCCAGCAGCCCAGGGACAAGCCCTGAAGCTTTCTTT.

The chain links TRBV5-4 to TRBJ2-1; TRBD2 matches at 11 bases. Germline V gene lookup returns CDR1 SGHNT and CDR2 YYREEE (reference sequence). Unmatched junction bases numbered 1, after V lost 1 base and J lost 7 bases. This CDR3 region has 14 residues. The CDR3 is CASSLLAGGNEQFF. CDR3 coding DNA: TGTGCCAGCAGCTTGTTAGCGGGAGGGAATGAGCAGTTCTTC. The full variable domain, rest sourced from reference TRBV5-4 and TRBJ2-1, is ETGVTQSPTHLIKTRGQQVTLRCSSQSGHNTVSWYQQALGQGPQFIFQYYREEENGRGNFPPRFSGLQFPNYSSELNVNALELDDSALYLCASSLLAGGNEQFFGPGTRLTVL.

This chain joins TRBV5-1 and TRBJ2-2; D uncertain. The V end lost 2 bases, the J end lost 1 base, and 3 bases lay between the germline ends. This CDR3 is 13 amino acids long. Germline assignment: CDR1 SGHRS and CDR2 YFSETQ. This CDR3 is CASSLQNTGELFF. CDR3 nucleotides: TGCGCCAGCAGCTTACAGAACACCGGGGAGCTGTTTTTT.

As concerns this clone: This CDR3 is also generated by other DNA sequences in the sample. The gene calls are TRBV5-1 and TRBJ1-3; D may be TRBD1 (6 bases). V dropped 5 bases and J dropped 0 bases, with 9 bases sitting between them. The CDR3 has 14 residues. Germline V CDR1 and CDR2: SGHRS, YFSETQ. DNA of the CDR3: TGCGCCAGCAGTTCGGACAGCTCTGGAAACACCATATATTTT. Encoded protein: CASSSDSSGNTIYF.

The rearrangement links TRBV7-9 to TRBJ1-2, with a weak D call TRBD1 (6 bases). Per the germline V gene, CDR1 is SEHNR and CDR2 is FQNEAQ (reference sequence). The germline V and J ends were trimmed by 2 bases and 2 bases, with 12 bases remaining between them. The CDR3 runs to 15 residues. The chain's CDR3 is CASSLMGAENYGYTF. DNA of the CDR3: TGTGCCAGCAGCTTAATGGGGGCCGAGAACTATGGCTACACCTTC.

The genes are TRBV2 and TRBJ2-5, with TRBD2 as a possible D gene (6 bases). The germline V gene encodes CDR1 SNHLY and CDR2 FYNNEI. The CDR3 length is 11 residues. V lost 7 bases, J lost 5 bases, and 8 bases lay in between. Here the CDR3 reads CASKEGETQYF. The CDR3 DNA follows: TGTGCCAGCAAGGAGGGGGAGACCCAGTACTTC.